This T cell receptor beta chain was identified during a study of Tregs in tolerant kidney transplant recipients. The CDR3 spans 15 residues. With V trimmed by 3 bases and J by 4 bases, 6 bases remained unmatched. Germline-derived CDR1 and CDR2 are SGHDT and YYEEEE. Profiling relied on immunoSEQ multiplex PCR, and the TCRdb table lists in-frame clones only, not all of them. The sample lists tens of thousands of clones, roughly 98% occurring once. The rearrangement joins TRBV5-6 to TRBJ2-2; TRBD2 matches 7 bases. This receptor was obtained from a human donor who received a combined kidney and bone marrow transplant. The source material was Tregs from blood, sampled before the transplant. The DNA for the CDR3 is TGTGCCAGCAGCTGGGGCACGGGGGGCACCGGGGAGCTGTTTTTT. This codes for CASSWGTGGTGELFF.